This T cell receptor beta chain was sequenced for a study of blood T cell repertoires in COVID-19. Study-level background: There were acute and convalescent COVID-19 samples, and they came from the United States, Italy and Spain. In each case, the material was cDNA or gDNA derived from T cells, B-cell-depleted T cells, or PBMCs.

The germline V gene has CDR1 SNHLY and CDR2 FYNNEI. The trim removed 4 bases at V and 1 base at J, leaving 0 bases unmatched. This CDR3 has 15 amino acids. Of note for this clone: Other DNA variants within this sample encode the same CDR3.

In the authors' workflow: Estimates of nucleated cell counts were drawn from the amplification of reference gene primers. Sequencing was performed with immunoSEQ multiplex PCR; in TCRdb, only in-frame clones are kept and a portion is missing. V and J calls and clone size are as listed in that table; D and trimming were resolved from the DNA. Among hundreds of thousands of clones listed, about 90% were seen once. The clonotype comes from a man younger than 30 with COVID-19, enrolled during active disease. Material for sequencing was peripheral blood. This chain links TRBV2 with TRBJ2-2; 10 bases are a match to TRBD2. DNA for the CDR3: TGTGCCAGCAGTGGGACTAGCGGGAACACCGGGGAGCTGTTTTTT. Its protein product is CASSGTSGNTGELFF.